The next 32 T cell receptor beta chains were all read from a single sample in a study of blood T cell repertoires in COVID-19. Assay: immunoSEQ multiplex PCR; the TCRdb copy retains only in-frame clones and omits some. The sample lists some 230,000 clones, around 83% occurring once. Material: PBMCs or T cells enriched from blood (not recorded which). The receptors shown here come from a woman between 35 and 50 years old with acute COVID-19.

This clone was seen only once. The DNA for the CDR3 is TGCGCCAGCAGATATTCCGAGGGACACCACTACGAGCAGTACTTC. This gives the protein CASRYSEGHHYEQYF. The chain joins TRBV5-1 to TRBJ2-7; maybe TRBD1 (6 bases). This CDR3 has 15 residues. Germline V gene sequence: CDR1 SGHRS, CDR2 YFSETQ. The V end lost 5 bases, the J end lost 3 bases, and 18 bases lay between the germline ends.

V is TRBV7-6 and J is TRBJ1-2; tentatively, D is TRBD1 (5 bases). CDR3 length equals 13 residues. V was pared by 5 bases and J by 8 bases, with 15 bases between. Germline CDR1 is SGHVS and CDR2 is FNYEAQ. CDR3 bases: TGTGCCAGCAGCCCATACGGGGGGGAAGGCTACACCTTC. Amino acids: CASSPYGGEGYTF.

This clone was recorded once. The chain recombines TRBV5-6 with TRBJ1-4, with D possibly TRBD1 on 5 matching bases. The V end was cut by 1 base, the J end by 3 bases, with 7 bases between. The CDR3 has 14 residues. Germline V gene data show CDR1 as SGHDT and CDR2 as YYEEEE. The CDR3 sequence is CASSLWGANEKLFF. DNA of the CDR3: TGTGCCAGCAGCTTGTGGGGGGCTAATGAAAAACTGTTTTTT.

The rearrangement links TRBV19 to TRBJ2-1, with 8 bases that match TRBD2. V was pared by 3 bases and J by 8 bases, with 6 bases of the junction left unmatched. Germline lookup yields CDR1 LNHDA and CDR2 SQIVND (reference sequence). CDR3 length: 14 residues. Here the CDR3 DNA reads TGTGCCAGTAGTATCCAGCGGGGGTGGGATGAGCAGTTCTTC. Residues: CASSIQRGWDEQFF.

This clone was seen a handful of times. This sequence joins TRBV21-1 and TRBJ1-5. TRBV21-1 is given as a pseudogene. The CDR3 length is 15 residues. The CDR3 here is CASSKVGRVSQPQHF. DNA for the CDR3: TGTGCCAGCAGCAAAGTCGGGCGGGTAAGCCAGCCCCAGCATTTT.

This rearrangement joins TRBV28 to TRBJ1-3; D may be TRBD1 (6 bases). V was trimmed by 5 bases and J by 6 bases, leaving 20 bases between them. This CDR3 is built from 16 residues. Germline CDR1 reads MDHEN; CDR2 reads SYDVKM. CDR3 region: CASSPGGNRAANTIYF. CDR3 nucleotide sequence: TGTGCCAGCAGTCCGGGGGGGAACAGGGCGGCAAACACCATATATTTT. Looking up the rest from reference TRBV28 and TRBJ1-3 gives the full variable domain: DVKVTQSSRYLVKRTGEKVFLECVQDMDHENMFWYRQDPGLGLRLIYFSYDVKMKEKGDIPEGYSVSREKKERFSLILESASTNQTSMYLCASSPGGNRAANTIYFGEGSWLTVV.

V and J are TRBV5-1 and TRBJ2-3; D is perhaps TRBD2 (5 bases). V lost 4 bases and J lost 3, with 12 bases in between. The CDR3 extends over 14 amino acids. CDR1 is SGHRS and CDR2 is YFSETQ in the germline V gene. CDR3 DNA: TGCGCCAGCAGCACCGCCTCGGGAACAGATACGCAGTATTTT. It yields the protein CASSTASGTDTQYF.

The chain combines TRBV3-1 (or the pseudogene TRBV3-2) with TRBJ2-1; 13 bases fit TRBD2. CDR1 LGHDT and CDR2 YNNKEL come from the germline V gene (reference sequence). This CDR3 is built from 17 residues. The junction had 5 bases not matched to a gene; V was cut back by 2 bases and J by 4 bases. CDR3 region: CASSQSILAGGYNEQFF. CDR3 nucleotides: TGTGCCAGCAGCCAATCAATACTAGCGGGGGGGTACAATGAGCAGTTCTTC.

The chain combines TRBV15 with TRBJ2-2, with D tentatively TRBD1 (6 bases). Germline CDR1 is LNHNV and CDR2 is YYDKDF (reference sequence). V lost 1 base and J 8 bases, leaving 17 bases between the germline ends. CDR3 length equals 16 residues. The CDR3 bases are TGTGCCACCAGCAGAGCCCTGGGGGCAGGGGCTGGGGAGCTGTTTTTT. Translated, it gives CATSRALGAGAGELFF. Full variable domain (rest looked up from reference TRBV15 and TRBJ2-2): DAMVIQNPRYQVTQFGKPVTLSCSQTLNHNVMYWYQQKSSQAPKLLFHYYDKDFNNEADTPDNFQSRRPNTSFCFLDIRSPGLGDTAMYLCATSRALGAGAGELFFGEGSRLTVL.

This chain joins TRBV13 and TRBJ2-2; 8 bases line up with TRBD1. V gave up 3 bases and J gave up 7 bases; unmatched junction bases: 7. This CDR3 comprises 15 residues. Germline V CDR1 and CDR2: PRHDT, FYEKMQ (reference sequence). CDR3 nucleotides: TGTGCCAGCAGCTTTCGACAGGGGCGTAGCGGGGAGCTGTTTTTT. Its protein is CASSFRQGRSGELFF.

This chain joins TRBV19 and TRBJ1-2; TRBD1 matches at 9 bases. The junction had 13 bases not matched to a gene; V was cut back by 6 bases and J by 2 bases. Germline V gene data show CDR1 as LNHDA and CDR2 as SQIVND (reference sequence). The CDR3 consists of 17 residues. Here the CDR3 reads CASRWGLGTGQNYGYTF. The CDR3 nucleotides read TGTGCCAGTAGATGGGGGCTCGGGACAGGGCAAAACTATGGCTACACCTTC.

The rearrangement links TRBV10-3 to TRBJ1-5, with D possibly being TRBD1 (5 bases). From germline, CDR1 is ENHRY and CDR2 SYGVKD. Trimming stripped 10 bases from V and 2 bases from J, with 12 bases between. The CDR3 has 13 residues. The CDR3 reads CATGGDGNQPQHF. CDR3 bases: TGTGCCACCGGGGGGGACGGCAATCAGCCCCAGCATTTT.

The chain combines TRBV5-8 with TRBJ1-1; no definite D call. Trimming removed 5 bases at V and 7 bases at J, with 12 bases between. The length of the CDR3 is 12 residues. Germline CDR1 and CDR2: SGHTS and YDEGEE. CDR3 region: CASRGSGIEAFF. In DNA, the CDR3 is TGTGCCAGCAGGGGGAGTGGCATTGAAGCTTTCTTT.

This chain connects TRBV6-5 to TRBJ2-2; D gene ambiguous. The CDR3 length is 12 residues. Germline CDR1 MNHEY, CDR2 SVGAGI. Trimming removed 6 bases at V and 3 bases at J, with 5 bases between. This chain's CDR3 is CASSSYTGELFF. The DNA of the CDR3 is TGTGCCAGCAGCAGTTACACCGGGGAGCTGTTTTTT.

The chain uses TRBV12-3 or TRBV12-4 and TRBJ2-1; the D gene is possibly TRBD2 (6 bases). The CDR3 has 11 amino acids. V was trimmed by 6 bases and J by 9 bases, leaving 9 bases between them. The DNA of the CDR3 is TGTGCCAGCAGCCCGGGGGTTGAGCAGTTCTTC. Translated, it gives CASSPGVEQFF.

This chain uses TRBV28 with TRBJ2-1; 15 positions agree with TRBD2. There are 17 residues in the CDR3. The V gene's germline CDR1 is MDHEN and CDR2 SYDVKM. V shed 6 bases and J 4 bases; nucleotides not matched to a gene: 7. CDR3 nucleotide sequence: TGTGCCAGCAGAGTTGCGGGGACTAGCGGGAGGTACAATGAGCAGTTCTTC. Its translation: CASRVAGTSGRYNEQFF.

This chain links TRBV28 with TRBJ1-5; unclear D gene. The length of the CDR3 is 13 residues. Germline V lookup: CDR1 MDHEN, CDR2 SYDVKM. Trimming left V 5 bases short and J 3 bases short, with 8 bases between. As DNA, the CDR3 is TGTGCCAGCAGTGGCCCCCTCAATCAGCCCCAGCATTTT. Translating it yields CASSGPLNQPQHF. Variable domain in full (rest from reference TRBV28 and TRBJ1-5): DVKVTQSSRYLVKRTGEKVFLECVQDMDHENMFWYRQDPGLGLRLIYFSYDVKMKEKGDIPEGYSVSREKKERFSLILESASTNQTSMYLCASSGPLNQPQHFGDGTRLSIL.

CDR3 protein: CASRERTGDFYEQYF. In DNA, the CDR3 is TGTGCCAGCAGGGAAAGGACAGGGGATTTTTACGAGCAGTACTTC. V usage is TRBV2 and J usage is TRBJ2-7, with 9 positions matching TRBD1. J gave up 4 bases and V 6 bases, and 10 bases lay outside the gene matches. Looked up from germline, CDR1 is SNHLY and CDR2 is FYNNEI. The length of the CDR3 is 15 residues.

This clone was seen only a few times. This chain joins TRBV18 and TRBJ2-2, with TRBD2 identical over 13 bases. Germline lookup yields CDR1 KGHSH and CDR2 LQKENI. This CDR3 is built from 19 residues. V was pared by 2 bases and J by 0 bases, with 6 bases of the junction left unmatched. As DNA, the CDR3 is TGTGCCAGCTCACCATTCGGACTAGCGGGGGCTACGAACACCGGGGAGCTGTTTTTT. Its translation is CASSPFGLAGATNTGELFF.

J is TRBJ2-5 and V is TRBV7-3; a weak D match, TRBD1 (5 bases). The V and J ends lost 5 bases and 5 bases respectively, with 12 bases between them. Germline V gives CDR1 SGHTA, CDR2 FQGTGA. The CDR3 is 13 residues long. The CDR3 sequence is CASSLRGAETQYF. DNA of the CDR3: TGTGCCAGCAGCCTTAGGGGTGCGGAGACCCAGTACTTC.

This clone has a single count. This rearrangement joins TRBV19 to TRBJ1-1, with 7 bases fitting TRBD1. The V segment lost 10 bases and the J segment 2 bases; nucleotides outside the gene matches: 19. Germline V CDR1 and CDR2: LNHDA, SQIVND (reference sequence). CDR3 length equals 17 residues. This CDR3 is CATLRLTGAGLNTEAFF. The CDR3 nucleotides read TGTGCCACCCTACGATTAACAGGGGCCGGGTTAAACACTGAAGCTTTCTTT. The full variable domain, its missing parts supplied by reference TRBV19 and TRBJ1-1, is DGGITQSPKYLFRKEGQNVTLSCEQNLNHDAMYWYRQDPGQGLRLIYYSQIVNDFQKGDIAEGYSVSREKKESFPLTVTSAQKNPTAFYLCATLRLTGAGLNTEAFFGQGTRLTVV.

This rearrangement joins TRBV5-4 to TRBJ1-2, with a possible D match to TRBD1 (5 bases). Germline V CDR1 and CDR2: SGHNT, YYREEE (reference sequence). Trimming left V 1 base short and J 8 bases short, with 15 bases between. This CDR3 spans 14 amino acids. This CDR3 is CASSLRQPRGGYTF. The CDR3 bases are TGTGCCAGCAGCTTGCGACAGCCTCGTGGGGGCTACACCTTC. The whole variable domain, remainder taken from reference TRBV5-4 and TRBJ1-2, is ETGVTQSPTHLIKTRGQQVTLRCSSQSGHNTVSWYQQALGQGPQFIFQYYREEENGRGNFPPRFSGLQFPNYSSELNVNALELDDSALYLCASSLRQPRGGYTFGSGTRLTVV.

This sequence joins TRBV29-1 and TRBJ1-4; 7 bases map to TRBD1. There are 12 residues in the CDR3. Germline trimming cut 6 bases from V and 11 bases from J; bases unmatched to any gene: 9. Per the germline V gene, CDR1 is SQVTM and CDR2 is ANQGSEA. CDR3 nucleotide sequence: TGCAGCGTCGCCCGGGACAGAGGGAAACTGTTTTTT. Protein: CSVARDRGKLFF. Complete variable domain (other parts from reference TRBV29-1 and TRBJ1-4): SAVISQKPSRDICQRGTSLTIQCQVDSQVTMMFWYRQQPGQSLTLIATANQGSEATYESGFVIDKFPISRPNLTFSTLTVSNMSPEDSSIYLCSVARDRGKLFFGSGTQLSVL.

The chain is built from TRBV28 and TRBJ1-5; D call uncertain. Germline CDR1 MDHEN, CDR2 SYDVKM. CDR3 length: 13 residues. Trimming removed 7 bases from V and 6 bases from J, with 13 bases in between. The CDR3, as DNA: TGTGCCAGCACTCGGCCACACAGTCAGCCCCAGCATTTT. Translating it yields CASTRPHSQPQHF.

The V and J genes are TRBV27 and TRBJ2-5; 9 bases agree with TRBD2. Germline lookup yields CDR1 MNHEY and CDR2 SMNVEV (reference sequence). After removal of 5 bases from V and 3 bases from J, the junction contained 7 bases not matched to a gene. The CDR3 sequence is 15 residues long. The CDR3 region is CASSPRTSAKETQYF. CDR3 sequence (DNA): TGTGCCAGCAGTCCCAGGACTAGCGCCAAAGAGACCCAGTACTTC.

V gene TRBV9 combines with J gene TRBJ2-5, with D possibly matching TRBD1 (6 bases). This CDR3 is 16 amino acids long. Germline V CDR1 and CDR2: SGDLS, YYNGEE. Trimming cost V 0 bases and J 5 bases, with 17 bases left between them. The CDR3 protein is CASSVAPTGLGETQYF. In DNA, the CDR3 is TGTGCCAGCAGCGTAGCGCCTACAGGGCTCGGGGAGACCCAGTACTTC.

The chain is built from TRBV27 and TRBJ1-1, with 7 bases identical to TRBD1. The germline V gene has CDR1 MNHEY and CDR2 SMNVEV (reference sequence). The CDR3 length is 12 residues. V dropped 5 bases and J dropped 10; count of bases not matched to a gene: 7. CDR3 nucleotide sequence: TGTGCCAGCAGTGACAGGGCCGCCGGAGCTTTCTTT. It yields the protein CASSDRAAGAFF.

V and J are TRBV12-1 and TRBJ1-2; TRBD1 is the table's D call and was not checked against the DNA. TRBV12-1 is tagged as a pseudogene. The CDR3 sequence is 15 residues long. CDR3 DNA sequence: TGTGCCAGCAGCTTGGACAGCGGCCAAACATATGGCTACACCTTC. Protein: CASSLDSGQTYGYTF.

V usage is TRBV5-4 and J usage is TRBJ2-3; tentative D call: TRBD2 (6 bases). CDR1 and CDR2 (germline): SGHNT, YYREEE (reference sequence). The V end lost 0 bases, the J end lost 2 bases, and 7 bases lay between the germline ends. The CDR3 has 14 amino acids. The DNA of the CDR3 is TGTGCCAGCAGCTTGGCGGGACTCACAGATACGCAGTATTTT. It specifies CASSLAGLTDTQYF.

This sequence joins TRBV2 and TRBJ1-1; possibly TRBD1 for D (5 bases). The V gene's germline CDR1 is SNHLY and CDR2 FYNNEI. Trimming took off 2 bases at V and 4 bases at J, with 20 bases between the two ends. This CDR3 comprises 17 residues. For the CDR3, the DNA is TGTGCCAGCAGTGAATCCCAAACCCGGGTAAGGGGCACTGAAGCTTTCTTT. Translation gives CASSESQTRVRGTEAFF.

This rearrangement joins TRBV4-1 to TRBJ1-4; D is uncertain. The CDR3 covers 16 residues. From germline, CDR1 is MGHRA and CDR2 YSYEKL. Trimming took off 4 bases at V and 0 bases at J, with 12 bases between the two ends. The CDR3 sequence: CASSPTHGATNEKLFF. The CDR3 region has the DNA TGCGCCAGCAGCCCCACCCACGGGGCAACTAATGAAAAACTGTTTTTT.

This clone was observed once. The chain carries TRBV9 and TRBJ2-7, with D tentatively TRBD2 (5 bases). Trimming removed 1 base at V and 3 bases at J, with 8 bases between. This CDR3 has 13 residues. Germline-derived CDR1 and CDR2 are SGDLS and YYNGEE. The CDR3: CASSVSSGYEQYF. Here the CDR3 DNA reads TGTGCCAGCAGCGTATCAAGCGGCTACGAGCAGTACTTC.